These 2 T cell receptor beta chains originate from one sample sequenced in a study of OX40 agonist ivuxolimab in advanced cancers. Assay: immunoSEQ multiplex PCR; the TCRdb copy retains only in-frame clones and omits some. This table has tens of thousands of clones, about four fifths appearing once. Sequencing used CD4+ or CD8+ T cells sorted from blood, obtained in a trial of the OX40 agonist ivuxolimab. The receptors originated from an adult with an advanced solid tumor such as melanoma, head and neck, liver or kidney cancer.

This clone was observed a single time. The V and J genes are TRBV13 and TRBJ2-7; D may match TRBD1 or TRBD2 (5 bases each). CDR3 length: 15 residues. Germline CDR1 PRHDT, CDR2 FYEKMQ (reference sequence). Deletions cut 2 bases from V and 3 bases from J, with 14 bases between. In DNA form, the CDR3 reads TGTGCCAGCAGCTTATCGGGGCGCTTTAACTACGAGCAGTACTTC. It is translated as CASSLSGRFNYEQYF.

This CDR3 reads CASSFSIDNEQFF. As DNA, the CDR3 is TGTGCCAGCAGCTTTTCGATTGACAATGAGCAGTTCTTC. This sequence joins TRBV11-2 and TRBJ2-1; D not resolved. The CDR3 contains 13 residues. Germline V gives CDR1 SGHAT, CDR2 FQNNGV. V shed 3 bases and J shed 5 bases, with 8 bases lying between them.